This T cell receptor (beta chain) originates from a study of blood T cell repertoires in COVID-19. Study information: Spain, Italy and the United States supplied samples that represented acute and convalescent COVID-19. PBMCs, B-cell-depleted T cells, or T cells provided the cDNA or gDNA that made up the material.

Methods used by the authors: Nucleated cell number was recorded as an estimate derived from reference gene primer amplification. This table comes from immunoSEQ multiplex PCR, and its TCRdb copy is limited to in-frame clones, with some not included. V and J calls and clone size follow that table, whereas D and trimming were derived from the DNA. The repertoire holds under 130,000 clones, roughly 84% seen once, with roughly 13% in the top ten. The germline V gene encodes CDR1 GTSNPN and CDR2 SVGIG (reference sequence). Trimming took 4 bases from V and 1 from J; bases not matched to a gene: 5. The CDR3 spans 15 residues.

The V and J genes are TRBV30 and TRBJ1-5; 9 nucleotides line up with TRBD1. The TCR originated in a human donor in a cohort sampled during active or convalescent COVID-19. The sample was peripheral blood. The chain's CDR3 is CAWNRGLGSNQPQHF. CDR3 nucleotides: TGTGCCTGGAACAGGGGGCTGGGGAGCAATCAGCCCCAGCATTTT.